Listed below are T cell receptor beta chains from one sample, sequenced in a study of breast tumors, draining lymph nodes, adjacent tissues. TCRdb reprocessed the multiplex PCR reads with MiXCR, giving one entry per CDR3 protein. Of tens of thousands of distinct CDR3 sequences in the sample, roughly 63% were seen once. Sequencing used breast tumor tissue. These receptors came from a female donor with breast cancer. Some clones in this sample may be carry-over from other donors' samples. Both conserved end residues are part of each CDR3.

V gene,CDR3 protein
TRBV20-1,CSIPGLALDTQYF
TRBV20-1,CSAPDREDANYGYTF
TRBV5-6,CASSLGAGTEAFF
TRBV20-1,CSARTDPQGEQYF
TRBV19,CASRLDNQKLFF
TRBV9,CASSVGQGGGEQYF
TRBV7-2,CASSEGLAGDTQYF
TRBV7-2,CASSTQRISYNEQFF
TRBV5-1,CASSFPGTSYEQYF
TRBV20-1,CSAREPQGAYNTGELFF
TRBV20-1,CSARDVSGSNQPQHF
TRBV19,CASSLGGPNYGYTF
TRBV9,CASSVGEVYTDTPYF
TRBV9,CASSVVVQSDTQYF
TRBV15,CATSRSLDPTGELFF
TRBV7-3,CASSTGRQETQYF
TRBV29-1,CSVRGGGSYNEQFF
TRBV12-3/TRBV12-4,CASTPWRRGSVYEQYF
TRBV19,CASSIGIWDRVTSSF
TRBV2,CASTYDETQYF
TRBV4-2,CASSQDGAGGYTGELFF
TRBV9,CASSFGQYTGELFF
TRBV5-4,CASSHGAGWNTGELFF
TRBV29-1,CSVDGTNLVTQYF
TRBV6-1,CASSLRDATNEKLFF
TRBV12-3/TRBV12-4,CASSLAPKAGGGLF
TRBV7-9,CASSPGGATDYGYTF
TRBV2,CASSEARQGVKETQYF
TRBV20-1,CSALGHLVGDTEAFF
TRBV24-1,CATKPFSQGGFGSINPPLHF
TRBV7-9,CASSLAMRTNTEAFF
TRBV5-1,CASSGLAGQGVKLDSPLHF
TRBV11-2,CASSPGPGSGNTIYF
TRBV10-3,CAISPTSGASDTQYF
TRBV4-2,CASSLGGRGFGYTF
TRBV6-1,CASRDLGVAFF
TRBV9,CASSFGTTGELFF
TRBV7-3,CASSLGIDSPLHF
TRBV29-1,CSVEGNAGTSGTSYEQYF
TRBV20-1,CSARDKEGVGDSPLHF
TRBV29-1,CSVRTGTSDTYEQYF
TRBV7-2,CASSEGTAYEKLFF
TRBV12-3/TRBV12-4,CAGRKQRQGAYGYTF
TRBV5-1,CASRQGADYGYTF
TRBV2,CASSEFGAADNEQFF
TRBV12-3/TRBV12-4,CASSLAGGRETQYF
TRBV2,CASSPDRNYGYTF
TRBV20-1,CSAPTSGRNEQFF
TRBV5-6,CASSLGGIDDEQYF
TRBV24-1,CATSDPRTGPYEQYF
TRBV6-5,CASSYGQGLLSGNTIYF
TRBV20-1,CRAGQGRGGGYTF
TRBV13,CASSLQGGGPYNEQFF
TRBV24-1,CATRSKANYGYTF
TRBV28,CASSWPEPGNTIYF
TRBV6-6,CASSYSRQGVQHF
TRBV7-9,CASSIQGMSEQYF
TRBV9,CASSVGSTRRSGNTIYF